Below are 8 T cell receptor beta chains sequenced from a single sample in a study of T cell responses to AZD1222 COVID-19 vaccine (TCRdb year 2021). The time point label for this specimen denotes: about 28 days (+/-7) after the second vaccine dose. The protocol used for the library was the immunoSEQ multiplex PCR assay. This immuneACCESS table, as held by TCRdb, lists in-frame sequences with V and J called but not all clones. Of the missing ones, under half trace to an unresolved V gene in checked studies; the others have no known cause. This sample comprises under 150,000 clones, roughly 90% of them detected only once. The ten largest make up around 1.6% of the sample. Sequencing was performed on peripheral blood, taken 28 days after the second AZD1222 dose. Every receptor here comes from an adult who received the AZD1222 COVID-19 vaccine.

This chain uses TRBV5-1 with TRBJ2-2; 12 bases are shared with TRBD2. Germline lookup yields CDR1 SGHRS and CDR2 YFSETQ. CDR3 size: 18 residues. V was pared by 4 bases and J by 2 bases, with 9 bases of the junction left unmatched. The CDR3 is CASSPLGLAGFNTGELFF. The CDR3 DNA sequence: TGCGCCAGCAGCCCCCTCGGACTAGCGGGATTTAACACCGGGGAGCTGTTTTTT.

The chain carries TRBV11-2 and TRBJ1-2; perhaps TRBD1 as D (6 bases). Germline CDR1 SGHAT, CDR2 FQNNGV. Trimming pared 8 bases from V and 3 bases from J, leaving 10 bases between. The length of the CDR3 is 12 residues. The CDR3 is CASGYRDYGYTF. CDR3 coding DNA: TGTGCCAGCGGGTACAGGGACTATGGCTACACCTTC.

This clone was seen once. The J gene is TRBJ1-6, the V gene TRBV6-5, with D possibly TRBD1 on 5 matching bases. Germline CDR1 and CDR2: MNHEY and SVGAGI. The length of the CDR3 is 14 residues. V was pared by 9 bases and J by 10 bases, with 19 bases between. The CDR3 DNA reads TGTGCCAGTTTCGAGGAGGGGAGAGGATCACCCCTCCACTTT. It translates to CASFEEGRGSPLHF.

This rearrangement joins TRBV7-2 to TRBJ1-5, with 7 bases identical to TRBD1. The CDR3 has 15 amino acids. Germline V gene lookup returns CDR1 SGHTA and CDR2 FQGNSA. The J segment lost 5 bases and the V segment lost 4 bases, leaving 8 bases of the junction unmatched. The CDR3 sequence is CASSSRTGSYQPQHF. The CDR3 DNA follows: TGTGCCAGCAGCTCGCGGACAGGATCATATCAGCCCCAGCATTTT.

The CDR3: CASSYGTGGRDTQYF. The CDR3 DNA reads as TGTGCCAGCAGCTACGGGACAGGGGGACGAGATACGCAGTATTTT. This chain joins TRBV11-1 and TRBJ2-3, with 11 bases aligning to TRBD1. V lost 4 bases, J lost 5 bases, and 5 bases stayed unmatched. Germline assignment: CDR1 SGHAT and CDR2 FQDESV (reference sequence). The CDR3 sequence is 15 residues long.

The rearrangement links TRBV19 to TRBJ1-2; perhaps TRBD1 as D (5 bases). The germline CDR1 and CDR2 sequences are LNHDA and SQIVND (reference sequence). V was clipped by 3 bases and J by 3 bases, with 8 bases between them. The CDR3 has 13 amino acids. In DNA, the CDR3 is TGTGCCAGTAGTATGGACACATACTATGGCTACACCTTC. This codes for CASSMDTYYGYTF.

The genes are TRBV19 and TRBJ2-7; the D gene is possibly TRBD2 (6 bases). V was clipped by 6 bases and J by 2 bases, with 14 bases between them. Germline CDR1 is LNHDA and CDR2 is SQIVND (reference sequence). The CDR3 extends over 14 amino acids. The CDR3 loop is CASRSRDSTYEQYF. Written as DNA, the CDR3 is TGTGCCAGTAGAAGCAGGGACTCCACCTACGAGCAGTACTTC.

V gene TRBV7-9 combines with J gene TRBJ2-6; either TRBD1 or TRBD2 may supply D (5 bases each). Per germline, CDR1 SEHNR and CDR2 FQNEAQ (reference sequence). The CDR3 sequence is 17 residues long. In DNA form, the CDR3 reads TGTGCTTTCCAAACCGGGACCGCCAACTCTGGGGCCAACGTCCTGACTTTC. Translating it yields CAFQTGTANSGANVLTF.